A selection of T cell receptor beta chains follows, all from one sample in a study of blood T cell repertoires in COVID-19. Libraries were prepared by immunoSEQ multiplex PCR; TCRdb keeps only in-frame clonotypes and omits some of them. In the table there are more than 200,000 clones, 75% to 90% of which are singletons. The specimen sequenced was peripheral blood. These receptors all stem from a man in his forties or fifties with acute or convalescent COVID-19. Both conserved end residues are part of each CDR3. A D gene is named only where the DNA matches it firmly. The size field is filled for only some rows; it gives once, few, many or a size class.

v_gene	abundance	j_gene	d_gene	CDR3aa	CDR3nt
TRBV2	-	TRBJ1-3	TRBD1	CASRSRGPRGNTIYF	TGTGCCAGCAGGTCCAGGGGGCCGAGAGGAAACACCATATATTTT
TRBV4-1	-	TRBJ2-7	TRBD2	CASSQEGLAYEQYF	TGCGCCAGCAGCCAAGAGGGACTAGCCTACGAGCAGTACTTC
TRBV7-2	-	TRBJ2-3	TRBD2	CASLAGARDTQYF	TGTGCCAGCCTAGCGGGGGCCCGGGATACGCAGTATTTT
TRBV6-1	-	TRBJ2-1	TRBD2	CASSEALGGAGDHNEQFF	TGTGCCAGCAGTGAAGCGCTGGGAGGAGCGGGGGACCACAATGAGCAGTTCTTC
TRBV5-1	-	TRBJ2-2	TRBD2	CASRIAGRNTGELFF	TGCGCCAGCAGGATAGCGGGGCGGAACACCGGGGAGCTGTTTTTT
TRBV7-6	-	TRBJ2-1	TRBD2	CASSPWGGSYNEQFF	TGTGCCAGCAGCCCATGGGGAGGGTCATACAATGAGCAGTTCTTC
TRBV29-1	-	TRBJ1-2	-	CSVVEANYGYTF	TGCAGCGTTGTGGAGGCTAACTATGGCTACACCTTC
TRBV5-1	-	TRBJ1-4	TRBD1	CASSLTPLGTGAEKLFF	TGCGCCAGCAGCTTGACCCCCCTGGGGACAGGGGCTGAAAAACTGTTTTTT
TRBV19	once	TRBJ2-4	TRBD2	CASSPIREGGKNIQYF	TGTGCCAGTAGCCCTATTAGGGAGGGCGGTAAAAACATTCAGTACTTC
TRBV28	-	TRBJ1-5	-	CASSFAITGPPSNQPQHF	TGTGCCAGCAGTTTTGCCATAACAGGGCCGCCTAGCAATCAGCCCCAGCATTTT
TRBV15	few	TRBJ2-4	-	CATSRDPLAKNIQYF	TGTGCCACCAGCAGAGATCCACTAGCCAAAAACATTCAGTACTTC
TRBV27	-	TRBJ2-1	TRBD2	CASSWVAGGSNEQFF	TGTGCCAGCAGTTGGGTAGCGGGAGGATCGAATGAGCAGTTCTTC
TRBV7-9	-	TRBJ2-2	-	CASSFNRVGELFF	TGTGCCAGCAGCTTCAACCGGGTCGGGGAGCTGTTTTTT
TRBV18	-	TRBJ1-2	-	CASSPPELAGRYGYTF	TGTGCCAGCTCACCACCGGAATTGGCAGGGCGGTATGGCTACACCTTC
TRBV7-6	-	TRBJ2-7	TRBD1	CASSYPGQDSLREQYF	TGTGCCAGCAGCTACCCGGGACAGGACTCCTTAAGGGAGCAGTACTTC
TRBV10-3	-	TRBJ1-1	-	CAISESYGALTEAFF	TGTGCCATCAGTGAGTCGTATGGGGCCTTGACTGAAGCTTTCTTT
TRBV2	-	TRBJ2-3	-	CASSKTDGLSTDTQYF	TGTGCCAGCAGTAAGACGGACGGACTTAGCACAGATACGCAGTATTTT
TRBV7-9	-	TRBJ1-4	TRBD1	CASSLRDSATNEKLFF	TGTGCCAGCAGCTTGAGGGACAGCGCAACTAATGAAAAACTGTTTTTT
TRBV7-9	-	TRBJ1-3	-	CASSSPAGNTIYF	TGTGCCAGCAGCTCCCCCGCTGGAAACACCATATATTTT
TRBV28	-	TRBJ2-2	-	CASSFRYVQGRFPGELFF	TGTGCCAGCAGTTTCAGGTACGTGCAGGGGCGGTTTCCCGGGGAGCTGTTTTTT
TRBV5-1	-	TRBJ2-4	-	CASSLVIITGEAKNIQYF	TGCGCCAGCAGCTTAGTAATAATAACCGGGGAAGCCAAAAACATTCAGTACTTC
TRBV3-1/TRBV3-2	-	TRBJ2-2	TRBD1	CASSQDFDRGSTGELFF	TGTGCCAGCAGCCAAGACTTCGACAGGGGGTCCACCGGGGAGCTGTTTTTT
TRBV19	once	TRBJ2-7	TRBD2	CASSTRTSGGYEQYF	TGTGCCAGTAGTACCAGGACTAGCGGGGGGTACGAGCAGTACTTC